Listed below are T cell receptor beta chains from one sample, sequenced in a study of long-term antiretroviral therapy in people with HIV. Some clones are missing from TCRdb's copy, which holds only in-frame ones; the method was immunoSEQ multiplex PCR. The data show about 30,000 clones, approximately 95% seen once. This sample comprised unsorted PBMCs, obtained 5.3 years after starting antiretroviral therapy. The source of these receptors is a man between 25 and 39 years old with HIV. The CDR3 runs from the conserved cysteine through the conserved F or W. Fields, in order: V gene, D gene, J gene, clone size, CDR3 DNA, CDR3 protein. A D gene is named only where the DNA matches it firmly. Clone size is not always given. Where it is, it says once, few, many or a class for expanded clones.

v_gene: TRBV9; d_gene: TRBD1; j_gene: TRBJ2-7; abundance: -; CDR3nt: TGTGCCAGCAGCGTAGGGACAGGGTTAATCTACGAGCAGTACTTC; CDR3aa: CASSVGTGLIYEQYF
v_gene: TRBV7-9; d_gene: -; j_gene: TRBJ1-1; abundance: -; CDR3nt: TGTGCCAGCAGCTTAGTGGAGGGGAACACTGAAGCTTTCTTT; CDR3aa: CASSLVEGNTEAFF
v_gene: TRBV7-9; d_gene: -; j_gene: TRBJ1-4; abundance: -; CDR3nt: TGTGCCAGCAGCTCACGGAGAGAGGGAAATGAAAAACTGTTTTTT; CDR3aa: CASSSRREGNEKLFF
v_gene: TRBV5-4; d_gene: TRBD2; j_gene: TRBJ2-3; abundance: -; CDR3nt: TGTGCCAGCAGCTCGGAGATAGCGGGAGGGCCCTCTGATGCGCAGTATTTT; CDR3aa: CASSSEIAGGPSDAQYF
v_gene: TRBV11-2; d_gene: TRBD1; j_gene: TRBJ1-2; abundance: -; CDR3nt: TGTGCCAGCAGCTTGGGACAGTCGATGTATGGCTACACCTTC; CDR3aa: CASSLGQSMYGYTF
v_gene: TRBV13; d_gene: TRBD2; j_gene: TRBJ2-2; abundance: -; CDR3nt: TGTGCCAGCAGCTTAGGACTAGCGGGGGCCAGCGGGGAGCTGTTTTTT; CDR3aa: CASSLGLAGASGELFF
v_gene: TRBV5-6; d_gene: TRBD2; j_gene: TRBJ2-1; abundance: -; CDR3nt: TGTGCCAGCAGCTCACCGGGGGGGAAAGGTAATGAGCAGTTCTTC; CDR3aa: CASSSPGGKGNEQFF
v_gene: TRBV7-8; d_gene: TRBD1; j_gene: TRBJ2-7; abundance: -; CDR3nt: TGTGCCAGCAGCTTAGGGCGCAGGGGGACCTACGAGCAGTACTTC; CDR3aa: CASSLGRRGTYEQYF
v_gene: TRBV6-6; d_gene: -; j_gene: TRBJ2-7; abundance: -; CDR3nt: TGTGCCAGCAGTTCGCCGCAGGGAATAGGCGAGCAGTACTTC; CDR3aa: CASSSPQGIGEQYF
v_gene: TRBV10-3; d_gene: TRBD2; j_gene: TRBJ2-1; abundance: -; CDR3nt: TGTGCCATCAGTGCTGGGCTAGCGGGGAATTTAAATGAGCAGTTCTTC; CDR3aa: CAISAGLAGNLNEQFF
v_gene: TRBV6-1; d_gene: TRBD1; j_gene: TRBJ2-1; abundance: -; CDR3nt: TGTGCCAGCAGTGAAGTAGGACGGACAGGGGTGCCCCGGCCTTACAATGAGCAGTTCTTC; CDR3aa: CASSEVGRTGVPRPYNEQFF
v_gene: TRBV9; d_gene: -; j_gene: TRBJ2-1; abundance: once; CDR3nt: TGTGCCAGCACTTCCCGGTGGGACGAGCAGTTCTTC; CDR3aa: CASTSRWDEQFF
v_gene: TRBV27; d_gene: -; j_gene: TRBJ1-5; abundance: -; CDR3nt: TGTGCCAGCAGTTTAAGGGGGGATCAGCCCCAGCATTTT; CDR3aa: CASSLRGDQPQHF
v_gene: TRBV23-1; d_gene: TRBD1; j_gene: TRBJ1-2; abundance: -; CDR3nt: TGCGCCAGCAGTCAATCGCGGGGTCTAATGGGGACAGGGGGTTCGGGGGGCTACACCTTC; CDR3aa: CASSQSRGLMGTGGSGGYTF
v_gene: TRBV4-2; d_gene: -; j_gene: TRBJ1-1; abundance: once; CDR3nt: TGTGCCAGCAGCCAAGATCGGTACAGCAACACTGAAGCTTTCTTT; CDR3aa: CASSQDRYSNTEAFF
v_gene: TRBV7-2; d_gene: -; j_gene: TRBJ1-1; abundance: -; CDR3nt: TGTGCCAGCAGCCGGACAGCCCACAACACTGAAGCTTTCTTT; CDR3aa: CASSRTAHNTEAFF
v_gene: TRBV30; d_gene: -; j_gene: TRBJ2-1; abundance: -; CDR3nt: TGTGCCTGGAGGGTTTCGGGGTTCTCGTACAATGAGCAGTTCTTC; CDR3aa: CAWRVSGFSYNEQFF
v_gene: TRBV5-1; d_gene: -; j_gene: TRBJ2-1; abundance: -; CDR3nt: TGCGCCAGCAGCCCCAACCGGGACCGCCGTTTCTTC; CDR3aa: CASSPNRDRRFF
v_gene: TRBV7-2; d_gene: -; j_gene: TRBJ1-1; abundance: once; CDR3nt: TGTGCCAGCAGCTTAAGTACAAGGAACACTGAAGCTTTCTTT; CDR3aa: CASSLSTRNTEAFF
v_gene: TRBV29-1; d_gene: TRBD2; j_gene: TRBJ2-2; abundance: once; CDR3nt: TGCAGCGTCCCGGGGGGGCGCAGAACCGGGGAGCTGTTTTTT; CDR3aa: CSVPGGRRTGELFF
v_gene: TRBV25-1; d_gene: -; j_gene: TRBJ2-3; abundance: -; CDR3nt: TGTGCCAGCAGTGCCAGGGGCGGACTCACAGATACGCAGTATTTT; CDR3aa: CASSARGGLTDTQYF
v_gene: TRBV12-5; d_gene: TRBD1; j_gene: TRBJ1-2; abundance: -; CDR3nt: TGTGCTAGTGGTTTGGTACTGGGACAGTCGGTTAATGGCTACACCTTC; CDR3aa: CASGLVLGQSVNGYTF
v_gene: TRBV6-1; d_gene: -; j_gene: TRBJ2-2; abundance: -; CDR3nt: TGTGCCAGCAGCCTGATAACAGGGAACACCGGGGAGCTGTTTTTT; CDR3aa: CASSLITGNTGELFF
v_gene: TRBV6-6; d_gene: -; j_gene: TRBJ1-2; abundance: -; CDR3nt: TGTGCCAGCACAGGAAATCCCTACGATGGCTACACCTTC; CDR3aa: CASTGNPYDGYTF
v_gene: TRBV5-4; d_gene: -; j_gene: TRBJ1-4; abundance: -; CDR3nt: TGTGCCAGCAGCCCAACCCCACAAATTACTAATGAAAAACTGTTTTTT; CDR3aa: CASSPTPQITNEKLFF
v_gene: TRBV9; d_gene: -; j_gene: TRBJ2-1; abundance: -; CDR3nt: TGTGCCAGCAGCGTACGACCGGACCCTCAGCGTACTGAGCAGTTCTTC; CDR3aa: CASSVRPDPQRTEQFF
v_gene: TRBV30; d_gene: -; j_gene: TRBJ2-3; abundance: -; CDR3nt: TGTGCCTGGAGCCGGGACGACACAGATACGCAGTATTTT; CDR3aa: CAWSRDDTDTQYF